This is a list of T cell receptor beta chains from one sample in a study of T cell repertoires in cytomegalovirus infection. TCRdb reanalysed the reads using MiXCR and keeps one entry per CDR3 protein. This sample has fewer than 200,000 distinct CDR3 sequences, with under 25% found just once. Sequenced material: PBMCs. The receptors shown here come from a human donor in good health (CMV status not recorded). Some clones in this sample may be carry-over from other donors' samples. Both conserved end residues are part of each CDR3. D genes are given only for firm matches. Where a row states a size, it is once, few, many or the class of an expanded clone; other rows omit it.

V gene	CDR3 length	clone size	J gene	D gene	CDR3 protein	CDR3 DNA
TRBV7-9	11	-	TRBJ1-4	-	CASSPDSGLFF	TGTGCCAGCAGCCCGGACTCGGGACTGTTTTTT
TRBV11-2	14	many	TRBJ1-2	-	CASSPPGQYYGYTF	TGTGCCAGCAGCCCCCCTGGGCAGTACTATGGCTACACCTTC
TRBV12-5	13	-	TRBJ2-3	TRBD1	CATGQDTRGTQYF	TGTGCTACGGGACAGGACACAAGGGGTACGCAGTATTTT
TRBV2	14	-	TRBJ2-3	TRBD1	CASSDGTGGFTQYF	TGTGCCAGCAGTGACGGGACAGGGGGTTTTACGCAGTATTTT
TRBV6-6	14	few	TRBJ2-3	-	CASSYSKGPDTQYF	TGTGCCAGCAGTTACTCGAAGGGCCCAGATACGCAGTATTTT
TRBV7-8	18	-	TRBJ2-6	-	CASSSSGPGEPGANVLTF	TGTGCCAGCAGCTCATCCGGGCCAGGGGAGCCAGGGGCCAACGTCCTGACTTTC
TRBV20-1	17	many	TRBJ2-3	TRBD2	CSARDDTSGGLTDTQYF	TGCAGTGCTAGAGATGACACTAGCGGGGGCCTCACAGATACGCAGTATTTT
TRBV6-2/TRBV6-3	13	few	TRBJ2-1	TRBD2	CASSSVPSGGGFF	TGTGCCAGCAGTTCGGTGCCTTCCGGGGGGGGGTTCTTC
TRBV5-1	12	few	TRBJ2-7	-	CASSPPGNEQYF	TGCGCCAGCAGTCCGCCAGGGAACGAGCAGTACTTC
TRBV7-9	15	-	TRBJ1-4	-	CASSSAVELIEKLFF	TGTGCCAGCAGCTCTGCCGTGGAGCTCATTGAAAAACTGTTTTTT
TRBV15	18	few	TRBJ2-7	TRBD2	CATSRDPLLAGPSYEQYF	TGTGCCACCAGCAGAGATCCCCTCCTAGCGGGGCCTTCCTACGAGCAGTACTTC
TRBV7-9	13	-	TRBJ1-1	-	CASSLDVPTEAFF	TGTGCCAGCAGCTTAGACGTCCCCACTGAAGCTTTCTTT
TRBV7-3	13	few	TRBJ2-1	-	CASSSGYGNEQFF	TGTGCCAGCAGCTCCGGGTACGGCAATGAGCAGTTCTTC
TRBV7-9	14	many	TRBJ2-5	-	CASSSSMGGETQYF	TGTGCCAGCAGCTCGAGCATGGGTGGAGAGACCCAGTACTTC
TRBV7-2	15	-	TRBJ2-3	TRBD2	CASSLSGSDTDTQYF	TGTGCCAGCAGCCTTAGCGGGAGCGACACAGATACGCAGTATTTT
TRBV4-1	15	few	TRBJ2-3	-	CASSQGTTSTDTQYF	TGTGCCAGCAGCCAGGGGACTACGAGCACAGATACGCAGTATTTT
TRBV11-2	14	few	TRBJ1-1	-	CASSLFQGSTEAFF	TGTGCCAGCAGCTTATTTCAGGGGTCCACTGAAGCTTTCTTT
TRBV6-5	19	few	TRBJ2-1	-	CASTSSPPQVGRTGGEQFF	TGTGCCAGCACCTCTTCGCCTCCCCAGGTGGGCCGTACTGGGGGTGAGCAGTTCTTC
TRBV5-6	14	few	TRBJ2-7	-	CASSLSQDAYEQYF	TGTGCCAGCAGCTTATCCCAGGACGCCTACGAGCAGTACTTC
TRBV27	13	-	TRBJ1-4	-	CASSFGRHEKLFF	TGTGCCAGCAGTTTTGGGCGACATGAAAAACTGTTTTTT
TRBV28	13	many	TRBJ2-7	-	CASTFVTGYEQYF	TGTGCCAGCACCTTCGTGACAGGCTACGAGCAGTACTTC
TRBV7-8	14	few	TRBJ2-7	-	CASSLGHRAYEQYF	TGTGCCAGCAGCTTAGGTCACAGGGCTTACGAGCAGTACTTC
TRBV7-3	13	many	TRBJ2-7	-	CASSFGVGYEQYF	TGTGCCAGCAGCTTCGGAGTGGGCTACGAGCAGTACTTC
TRBV20-1	12	-	TRBJ1-2	-	CSASRQPYGYTF	TGCAGTGCTAGCCGACAGCCGTATGGCTACACCTTC
TRBV28	14	few	TRBJ1-5	TRBD1	CASSLDRANQPQHF	TGTGCCAGCAGTTTAGACAGGGCCAATCAGCCCCAGCATTTT
TRBV24-1	17	-	TRBJ2-1	TRBD1	CATGDPSGTGGVNEQFF	TGTGCCACCGGTGACCCCTCGGGGACAGGGGGGGTTAATGAGCAGTTCTTC
TRBV20-1	15	-	TRBJ1-5	-	CSARDGSLLNQPQHF	TGCAGTGCTAGAGATGGTTCGCTTCTCAATCAGCCCCAGCATTTT
TRBV11-3	14	many	TRBJ1-1	-	CASSPTPKSNEAFF	TGTGCCAGCAGCCCGACACCCAAGAGTAATGAAGCTTTCTTT
TRBV28	15	-	TRBJ2-5	-	CASSPTDLPGETQYF	TGTGCCAGCAGCCCCACGGACTTACCCGGAGAGACCCAGTACTTC
TRBV10-3	12	-	TRBJ2-5	-	CATGTAQETQYF	TGTGCCACTGGGACCGCGCAAGAGACCCAGTACTTC
TRBV7-3	15	many	TRBJ1-1	-	CASSLTDSRNTEAFF	TGTGCCAGCAGCTTAACGGACTCACGGAACACTGAAGCTTTCTTT
TRBV12-3/TRBV12-4	14	many	TRBJ2-3	-	CASSQGQSTDTQYF	TGTGCCAGCAGCCAAGGCCAGTCCACAGATACGCAGTATTTT
TRBV5-5	13	many	TRBJ2-2	-	CASSLTSTGELFF	TGTGCCAGCAGCTTAACGTCCACCGGGGAGCTGTTTTTT
TRBV9	18	many	TRBJ2-1	TRBD2	CASSVGLAGGPGKNEQFF	TGTGCCAGCAGCGTGGGACTAGCGGGAGGGCCAGGGAAAAATGAGCAGTTCTTC
TRBV7-2	14	many	TRBJ1-5	TRBD1	CASKTGRSRQPQHF	TGTGCCAGCAAGACAGGGCGCAGCCGTCAGCCCCAGCATTTT
TRBV7-2	14	many	TRBJ2-3	-	CASSTYRETDTQYF	TGTGCCAGCAGCACCTACAGGGAAACAGATACGCAGTATTTT
TRBV7-3	18	-	TRBJ2-2	TRBD2	CASSLNPSGRRVSGELFF	TGTGCCAGCAGCTTAAACCCTAGCGGGAGAAGAGTTTCCGGGGAGCTGTTTTTT
TRBV7-2	16	many	TRBJ2-7	-	CASSLALGLPSYEQYF	TGTGCCAGCAGCTTAGCTCTTGGGCTACCAAGCTACGAGCAGTACTTC
TRBV7-9	15	-	TRBJ2-3	-	CASSFGAFGTVTQYF	TGTGCCAGCAGCTTCGGGGCCTTTGGCACAGTTACGCAGTATTTT
TRBV6-5	13	-	TRBJ2-3	TRBD1	CASRETGSDTQNF	TGTGCCAGCAGGGAGACAGGGTCAGATACGCAGAATTTT